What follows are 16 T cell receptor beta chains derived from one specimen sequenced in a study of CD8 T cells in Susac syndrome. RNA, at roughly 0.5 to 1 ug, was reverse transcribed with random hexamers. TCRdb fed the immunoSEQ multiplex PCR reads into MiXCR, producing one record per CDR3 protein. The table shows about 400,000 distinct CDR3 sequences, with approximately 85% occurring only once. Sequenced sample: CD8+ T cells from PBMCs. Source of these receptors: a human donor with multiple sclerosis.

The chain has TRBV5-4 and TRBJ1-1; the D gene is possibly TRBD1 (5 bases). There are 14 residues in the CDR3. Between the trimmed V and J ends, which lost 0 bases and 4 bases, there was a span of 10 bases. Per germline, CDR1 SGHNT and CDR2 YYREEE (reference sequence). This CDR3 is CASSLVGGLTEAFF. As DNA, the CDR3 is TGTGCCAGCAGCTTGGTCGGGGGTCTCACTGAAGCTTTCTTT.

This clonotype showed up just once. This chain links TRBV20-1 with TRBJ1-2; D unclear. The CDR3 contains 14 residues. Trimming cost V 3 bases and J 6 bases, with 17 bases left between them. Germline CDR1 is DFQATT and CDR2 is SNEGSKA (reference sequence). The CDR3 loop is CSARGQDGGHGYTF. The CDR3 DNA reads TGCAGTGCTAGGGGCCAGGACGGAGGGCATGGCTACACCTTC.

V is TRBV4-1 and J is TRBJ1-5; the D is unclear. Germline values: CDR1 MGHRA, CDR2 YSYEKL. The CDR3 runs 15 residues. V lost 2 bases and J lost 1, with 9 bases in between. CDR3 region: CASSQYPGSNQPQHF. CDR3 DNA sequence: TGCGCCAGCAGCCAATATCCTGGCAGCAATCAGCCCCAGCATTTT.

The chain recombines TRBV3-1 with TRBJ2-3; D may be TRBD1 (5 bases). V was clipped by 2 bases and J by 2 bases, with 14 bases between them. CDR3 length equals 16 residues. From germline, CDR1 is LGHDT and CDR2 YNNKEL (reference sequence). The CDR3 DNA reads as TGTGCCAGCAGCCAACCAGACAGTCTTATCACAGATACGCAGTATTTT. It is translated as CASSQPDSLITDTQYF.

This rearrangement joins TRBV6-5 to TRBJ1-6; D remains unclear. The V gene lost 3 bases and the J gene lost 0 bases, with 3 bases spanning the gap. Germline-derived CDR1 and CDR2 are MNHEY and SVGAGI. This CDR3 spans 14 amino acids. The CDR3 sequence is CASSYLSYNSPLHF. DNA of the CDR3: TGTGCCAGCAGTTATCTCTCCTATAATTCACCCCTCCACTTT.

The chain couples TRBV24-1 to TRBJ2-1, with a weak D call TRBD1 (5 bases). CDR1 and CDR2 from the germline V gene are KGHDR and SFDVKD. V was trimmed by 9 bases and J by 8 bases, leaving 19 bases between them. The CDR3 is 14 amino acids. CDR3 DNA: TGTGCCACCTCAGCCGAGACAGCTGGGGATGAGCAGTTCTTC. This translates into CATSAETAGDEQFF.

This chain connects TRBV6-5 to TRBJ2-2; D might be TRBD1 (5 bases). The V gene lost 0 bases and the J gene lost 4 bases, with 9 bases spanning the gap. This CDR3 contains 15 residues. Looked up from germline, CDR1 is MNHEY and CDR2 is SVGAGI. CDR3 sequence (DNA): TGTGCCAGCAGTTACTCGAAGGGGCCCACCGGGGAGCTGTTTTTT. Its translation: CASSYSKGPTGELFF.

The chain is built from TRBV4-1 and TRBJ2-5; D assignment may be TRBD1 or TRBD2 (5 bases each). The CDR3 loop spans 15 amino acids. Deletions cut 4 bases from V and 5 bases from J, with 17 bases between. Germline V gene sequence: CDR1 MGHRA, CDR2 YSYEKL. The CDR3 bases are TGCGCCAGCAGCCTCGGGTTGGACTGGGGGGAGACCCAGTACTTC. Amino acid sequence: CASSLGLDWGETQYF.

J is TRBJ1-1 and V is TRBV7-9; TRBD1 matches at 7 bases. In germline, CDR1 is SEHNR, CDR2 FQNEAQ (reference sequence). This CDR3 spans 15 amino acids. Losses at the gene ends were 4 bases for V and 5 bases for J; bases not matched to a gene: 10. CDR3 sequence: CASSSPTGSVTEAFF. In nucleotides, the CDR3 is TGTGCCAGCAGCTCCCCGACAGGGAGTGTGACTGAAGCTTTCTTT.

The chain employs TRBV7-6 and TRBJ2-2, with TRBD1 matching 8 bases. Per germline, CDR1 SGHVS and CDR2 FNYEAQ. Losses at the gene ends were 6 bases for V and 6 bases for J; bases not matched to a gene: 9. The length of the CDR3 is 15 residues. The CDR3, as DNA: TGTGCCAGCAGACCGGACAGGGTGGGGGCCGGGGAGCTGTTTTTT. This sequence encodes CASRPDRVGAGELFF.

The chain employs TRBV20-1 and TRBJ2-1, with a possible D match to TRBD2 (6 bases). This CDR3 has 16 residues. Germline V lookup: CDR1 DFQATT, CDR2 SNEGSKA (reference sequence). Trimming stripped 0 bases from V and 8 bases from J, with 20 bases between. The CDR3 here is CSARDYSWASVHEQFF. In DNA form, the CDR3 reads TGCAGTGCTAGAGATTATTCGTGGGCTAGCGTCCATGAGCAGTTCTTC.

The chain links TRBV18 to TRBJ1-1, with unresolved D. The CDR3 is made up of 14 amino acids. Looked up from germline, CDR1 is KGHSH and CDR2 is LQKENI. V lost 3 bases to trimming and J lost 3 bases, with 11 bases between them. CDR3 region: CASSPPGYYTEAFF. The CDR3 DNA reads TGTGCCAGCTCACCCCCAGGATATTACACTGAAGCTTTCTTT. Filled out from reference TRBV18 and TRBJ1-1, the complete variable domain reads NAGVMQNPRHLVRRRGQEARLRCSPMKGHSHVYWYRQLPEEGLKFMVYLQKENIIDESGMPKERFSAEFPKEGPSILRIQQVVRGDSAAYFCASSPPGYYTEAFFGQGTRLTVV.

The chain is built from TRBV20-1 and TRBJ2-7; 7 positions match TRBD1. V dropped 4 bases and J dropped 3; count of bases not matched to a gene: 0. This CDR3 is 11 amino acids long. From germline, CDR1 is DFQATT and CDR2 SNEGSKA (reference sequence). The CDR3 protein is CSANRGYEQYF. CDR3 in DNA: TGCAGTGCTAACAGGGGCTACGAGCAGTACTTC.

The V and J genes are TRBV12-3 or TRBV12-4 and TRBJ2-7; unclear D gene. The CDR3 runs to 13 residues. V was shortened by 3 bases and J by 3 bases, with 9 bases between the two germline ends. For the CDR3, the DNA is TGTGCCAGCAGTTTTAGTCTTTTCTACGAGCAGTACTTC. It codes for CASSFSLFYEQYF.

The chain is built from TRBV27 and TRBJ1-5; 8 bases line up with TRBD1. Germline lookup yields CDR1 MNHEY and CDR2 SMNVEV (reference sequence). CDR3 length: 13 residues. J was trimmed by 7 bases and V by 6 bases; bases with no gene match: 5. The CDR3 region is CASRQGAWQPQHF. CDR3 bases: TGTGCCAGCAGGCAGGGGGCATGGCAGCCCCAGCATTTT.

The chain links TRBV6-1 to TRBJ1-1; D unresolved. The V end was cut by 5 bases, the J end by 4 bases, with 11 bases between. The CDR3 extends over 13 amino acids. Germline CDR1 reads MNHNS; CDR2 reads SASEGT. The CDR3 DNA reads TGTGCCAGCAGTATCGGACGCGCCACTGAAGCTTTCTTT. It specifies CASSIGRATEAFF.